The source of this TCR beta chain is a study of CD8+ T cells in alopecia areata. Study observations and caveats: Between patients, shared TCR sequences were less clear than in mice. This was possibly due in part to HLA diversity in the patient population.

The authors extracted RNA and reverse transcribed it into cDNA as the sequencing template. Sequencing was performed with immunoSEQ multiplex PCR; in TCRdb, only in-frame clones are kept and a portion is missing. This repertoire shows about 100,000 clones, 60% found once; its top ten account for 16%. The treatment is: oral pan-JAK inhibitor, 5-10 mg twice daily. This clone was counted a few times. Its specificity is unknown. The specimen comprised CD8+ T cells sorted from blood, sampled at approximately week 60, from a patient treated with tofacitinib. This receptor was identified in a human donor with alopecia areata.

CDR3 in amino acids: CASSFGTASSLGELFF. The CDR3 region has the DNA TGTGCCAGCAGCTTCGGGACAGCCTCTTCCCTTGGGGAGCTGTTTTTT. V gene TRBV13 combines with J gene TRBJ2-2; 7 nucleotides match TRBD1. Trimming took 3 bases from V and 8 from J; bases not matched to a gene: 12. CDR1 and CDR2 (germline): PRHDT, FYEKMQ (reference sequence). The CDR3 has 16 residues.